The sequence of this T cell receptor (beta chain) was determined in a study of graft-versus-host responses after intestinal transplantation. The wider study: Every one of the recipients received anti-thymocyte globulin induction and afterwards took tacrolimus and steroids for about 3 years.

Here immunoSEQ multiplex PCR was the method, and the copy in TCRdb shows in-frame clones only, minus some. There are roughly 130,000 clones in the sample; around nine tenths occur only once, and around 0.2% lies in the top ten. Points on this clone: Its antigen is unknown.

CDR1 and CDR2 from the germline V gene are SGHRS and YFSETQ. The CDR3 sequence is 14 residues long. Trimming took 4 bases from V and 7 from J; bases not matched to a gene: 8. J is TRBJ2-7 and V is TRBV5-1; 10 nucleotides align to TRBD2. The sample here was unstimulated CD4+ T cells sorted from spleen or lymph node cells, taken before intestinal transplant. The receptor comes from a human donor who received an intestinal transplant. CDR3 sequence: CASSIGTSEWEQYF. CDR3 nucleotides: TGCGCCAGCAGCATTGGGACTAGCGAATGGGAGCAGTACTTC.